The rows below give T cell receptor beta chains drawn from one sample of a study of blood T cell repertoires in COVID-19. Assay used: immunoSEQ multiplex PCR; TCRdb lists only in-frame clones, some missing. Of some 260,000 clones listed, nearly 90% are singletons. The source material was peripheral blood. The receptors derive from a woman aged 25 to 39 with acute or convalescent COVID-19. Each CDR3 is given with its conserved first and last residue. The D gene is left open where the match is weak. The size entry is marked missing in some rows and otherwise reads once, few, many or a size class.

V gene	D gene	J gene	clone size	CDR3 DNA	CDR3 protein
TRBV2	TRBD1	TRBJ2-7	NA	TGTGCCAGCAGTACGGGACAGGGGTACGAGCAGTACTTC	CASSTGQGYEQYF
TRBV19	NA	TRBJ1-1	NA	TGTGCCAGTAGTGATGCGGGTCGGCTTGAGGCTTTCTTT	CASSDAGRLEAFF
TRBV2	TRBD2	TRBJ2-5	NA	TGTGCCAGCAGTGGACCATACCCTCCTAGCGGGAAGAGTCAAGAGACCCAGTACTTC	CASSGPYPPSGKSQETQYF
TRBV9	TRBD2	TRBJ2-7	NA	TGTGCCAGCAGCGTGCTAGCGGGAGGGCCCTCGAGAAGGAACGAGCAGTACTTC	CASSVLAGGPSRRNEQYF
TRBV12-3/TRBV12-4	NA	TRBJ1-3	NA	TGTGCTACGGGGTTCCCTGGAAACACCATATATTTT	CATGFPGNTIYF
TRBV7-8	NA	TRBJ2-3	NA	TGTGCCAGCAGCTTAGCGCGGACAGATACGCAGTATTTT	CASSLARTDTQYF
TRBV5-6	TRBD1	TRBJ1-1	NA	TGTGCCAGCAGCTTGGTGGCAGGGGGATATAGGACTGAAGCTTTCTTT	CASSLVAGGYRTEAFF
TRBV5-1	TRBD1	TRBJ2-1	NA	TGCGCCAGCAGCCGACGATCGACAGGGGCCTCCTACAATGAGCAGTTCTTC	CASSRRSTGASYNEQFF
TRBV18	TRBD1	TRBJ2-5	NA	TGTGCCAGCTCACCACGGGGACAGGCTAACCAAGAGACCCAGTACTTC	CASSPRGQANQETQYF
TRBV3-1/TRBV3-2	TRBD1	TRBJ2-7	few	TGTGCCAGCAGCCCCTCGACAGGGTTACCCTACGAGCAGTACTTC	CASSPSTGLPYEQYF
TRBV29-1	NA	TRBJ2-7	many	TGCAGCGCCACCAGGTCAGGGGGAGGTAGCGAGCAGTACTTC	CSATRSGGGSEQYF
TRBV12-2	NA	TRBJ1-1	NA	TGTGCAAGTCGCTTTATACGGGGGACAGGCGACACTGAAGCTTTCTTT	CASRFIRGTGDTEAFF
TRBV5-1	NA	TRBJ1-1	NA	TGCGCCAGCAGCTTCACTTATCCGGGAGCCACTGAAGCTTTCTTT	CASSFTYPGATEAFF
TRBV11-2	NA	TRBJ2-7	NA	TGTGCCAGCAGCCCCTCAGGTTACGAGCAGTACTTC	CASSPSGYEQYF
TRBV19	TRBD1	TRBJ1-1	NA	TGTGCCAGTAGTGAGACAGGGGGCGTTGAAGCTTTCTTT	CASSETGGVEAFF